The entry that follows covers one T cell receptor beta chain sequence. Its antigen is unknown. The method was immunoSEQ multiplex PCR; TCRdb's version includes in-frame clones alone and lacks a portion of them. The profile shows some 87,000 clones, 80% to 95% of them singletons. These data are taken from a study of graft-versus-host responses after intestinal transplantation. Study conclusions and caveats: GvH clones turned up in recipient marrow; some had shown up first in ileum or blood.

Germline CDR1 reads SEHNR; CDR2 reads FQNEAQ (reference sequence). Trimming removed 5 bases from V and 2 bases from J; junction bases left unmatched: 10. This CDR3 has 16 residues. The chain links TRBV7-9 to TRBJ2-5, with TRBD1 matching 8 bases. Sequencing was performed on unstimulated CD4+ T cells sorted from spleen or lymph node cells, taken before intestinal transplant. The TCR comes from a human donor who received an intestinal transplant. The CDR3 nucleotides are TGTGCCAGCAGCATAGATGGACAGGGAATTCAAGAGACCCAGTACTTC. As protein: CASSIDGQGIQETQYF.